Below, 32 T cell receptor beta chains from the same sample are listed, as sequenced in a study of cytomegalovirus exposure and HLA in healthy donors. PCR amplification relied on 60 Vbeta primers (plus 13 Jbeta primers). This table comes from immunoSEQ multiplex PCR, and its TCRdb copy is limited to in-frame clones, with some not included. This sample has 150,000 to 200,000 clones, with more than 75% found just once. Sample: PBMCs. Every receptor here comes from a man between 18 and 29 years old in good health and CMV-seropositive.

V and J are TRBV6-1 and TRBJ2-5; tentative D call: TRBD1 (6 bases). CDR3 length: 12 residues. CDR1 is MNHNS, CDR2 SASEGT, per germline. V dropped 10 bases and J dropped 2 bases, with 11 bases sitting between them. CDR3 residues: CATGHLQETQYF. The CDR3, as DNA: TGTGCCACGGGACACTTACAAGAGACCCAGTACTTC.

V usage is TRBV13 and J usage is TRBJ2-5; 7 bases fit TRBD1. V was pared by 6 bases and J by 1 base, with 20 bases of the junction left unmatched. In germline, CDR1 is PRHDT, CDR2 FYEKMQ (reference sequence). This CDR3 has 19 amino acids. CDR3 in DNA: TGTGCCAGCAGTCGACCTCAAGTAATGGGGGACAGTTCCCAAGAGACCCAGTACTTC. Its protein is CASSRPQVMGDSSQETQYF.

Concerning this clone: Other DNA sequences of this sample code for an identical CDR3. This rearrangement joins TRBV6-4 to TRBJ2-2; no clear D gene. Per germline, CDR1 MRHNA and CDR2 SNTAGT. The CDR3 is 14 residues long. V was shortened by 6 bases and J by 1 base, with 9 bases between the two germline ends. The CDR3 spells CASSESRNTGELFF. As DNA, the CDR3 is TGTGCCAGCAGCGAGTCGCGGAACACCGGGGAGCTGTTTTTT.

The chain couples TRBV5-6 to TRBJ2-7; TRBD2 matches 8 bases. The germline gives CDR1 SGHDT, CDR2 YYEEEE. V shed 1 base and J 1 base; nucleotides not matched to a gene: 4. This CDR3 has 15 residues. CDR3 nucleotides: TGTGCCAGCAGCTTGTCGGGAGGGATTTCCTACGAGCAGTACTTC. It yields the protein CASSLSGGISYEQYF.

This clone has a handful of counts. V is TRBV27 and J is TRBJ2-5; TRBD2 agrees at 7 bases. This CDR3 spans 17 amino acids. Germline V lookup: CDR1 MNHEY, CDR2 SMNVEV (reference sequence). Trimming at V came to 3 bases and at J to 5 bases, leaving 15 bases not matched to a gene. This chain's CDR3 is CASSFAPRREIPETQYF. DNA for the CDR3: TGTGCCAGCAGTTTTGCCCCCAGGCGGGAGATCCCTGAGACCCAGTACTTC.

The rearrangement joins TRBV6-4 to TRBJ1-2, with TRBD1 matching over 7 bases. Germline V gives CDR1 MRHNA, CDR2 SNTAGT. Germline trimming cut 10 bases from V and 3 bases from J; bases unmatched to any gene: 8. The CDR3 spans 13 residues. DNA of the CDR3: TGTGCCACAAGACAGGGAGAGGACTATGGCTACACCTTC. Residues: CATRQGEDYGYTF.

This sequence joins TRBV6-1 and TRBJ2-7; D call uncertain. Germline assignment: CDR1 MNHNS and CDR2 SASEGT. There are 12 residues in the CDR3. The V and J ends lost 10 bases and 2 bases respectively, with 12 bases between them. CDR3 sequence reads: CATRWATYEQYF. Written as DNA, the CDR3 is TGTGCCACCCGCTGGGCTACCTACGAGCAGTACTTC.

This chain connects TRBV7-9 to TRBJ2-3; a weak D match, TRBD2 (6 bases). Germline CDR1 SEHNR, CDR2 FQNEAQ (reference sequence). The CDR3 has 19 residues. Between the trimmed V and J ends, which lost 1 base and 3 bases, there was a span of 23 bases. In nucleotides, the CDR3 is TGTGCCAGCAGCTTAGATAAGTCGTACCCGGGACTCATAACAGATACGCAGTATTTT. It is translated as CASSLDKSYPGLITDTQYF. Full variable domain (rest looked up from reference TRBV7-9 and TRBJ2-3): DTGVSQNPRHKITKRGQNVTFRCDPISEHNRLYWYRQTLGQGPEFLTYFQNEAQLEKSRLLSDRFSAERPKGSFSTLEIQRTEQGDSAMYLCASSLDKSYPGLITDTQYFGPGTRLTVL.

The chain recombines TRBV6-1 with TRBJ2-7, with TRBD2 matching over 7 bases. The CDR3 is 13 amino acids. CDR1 is MNHNS, CDR2 SASEGT, per germline. After removal of 5 bases from V and 3 bases from J, the junction contained 4 bases not matched to a gene. The CDR3, as DNA: TGTGCCAGCAGTCCGGGGGGTCGCTACGAGCAGTACTTC. Translation gives CASSPGGRYEQYF.

The chain has TRBV2 and TRBJ2-4; 11 bases agree with TRBD2. CDR1 is SNHLY and CDR2 is FYNNEI in the germline V gene. V trimming: 6 bases; J trimming: 3 bases; junction bases outside the gene matches: 13. The CDR3 totals 18 residues. The CDR3 DNA is TGTGCCAGCAGGGAACTAGCGGGAGCTTTCTGGGGCAAAAACATTCAGTACTTC. This encodes CASRELAGAFWGKNIQYF.

In its sample, this clone was seen a few times. This chain connects TRBV9 to TRBJ2-5; 12 bases line up with TRBD2. CDR3 length: 16 residues. The V and J ends lost 3 bases and 0 bases, in that order; junction bases with no gene match: 3. Germline V gene lookup returns CDR1 SGDLS and CDR2 YYNGEE. The CDR3 reads CASSARTSGNQETQYF. The DNA for the CDR3 is TGTGCCAGCAGCGCCAGGACTAGCGGGAACCAAGAGACCCAGTACTTC.

Remarks on this clone: One junction end disagrees with the germline gene, perhaps due to a read error. The chain recombines TRBV11-2 with TRBJ2-2, with 7 bases fitting TRBD2. CDR3 length: 16 amino acids. Germline values: CDR1 SGHAT, CDR2 FQNNGV. The CDR3 nucleotides are TGTGCCAGCCGCTTGCGGGGGAGCAGGTACACCGGGGAGCTGTTTTTT. Protein product: CASRLRGSRYTGELFF. Looking up the rest from reference TRBV11-2 and TRBJ2-2 gives the full variable domain: EAGVAQSPRYKIIEKRQSVAFWCNPISGHATLYWYQQILGQGPKLLIQFQNNGVVDDSQLPKDRFSAERLKGVDSTLKIQPAKLEDSAVYLCASRLRGSRYTGELFFGEGSRLTVL.

The chain combines TRBV27 with TRBJ2-7, with D tentatively TRBD2 (5 bases). Trimming pared 5 bases from V and 1 base from J, leaving 18 bases between. This CDR3 has 16 amino acids. Germline V CDR1 and CDR2: MNHEY, SMNVEV (reference sequence). The CDR3 loop reads CASSSLRAGLSYEQYF. CDR3 nucleotides: TGTGCCAGCAGTAGTTTGCGGGCAGGCTTGTCCTACGAGCAGTACTTC.

CDR3 amino acids: CASSLAGEYNEQFF. For the CDR3, the DNA is TGTGCCAGCAGCCTAGCGGGAGAGTACAATGAGCAGTTCTTC. The chain is built from TRBV5-4 and TRBJ2-1, with 10 bases fitting TRBD2. The germline gives CDR1 SGHNT, CDR2 YYREEE (reference sequence). V lost 4 bases, J lost 4 bases, and 2 bases stayed unmatched. The CDR3 is 14 residues long.

This chain links TRBV4-2 with TRBJ2-1; D is undetermined. V lost 4 bases, J lost 2 bases, and 15 bases lay in between. The germline V gene encodes CDR1 LGHNA and CDR2 YNFKEQ. The CDR3 consists of 16 residues. CDR3 nucleotides: TGTGCCAGCAGCCCTATATCGAGAGGCACCTACAATGAGCAGTTCTTC. This encodes CASSPISRGTYNEQFF.

The chain uses TRBV10-1 and TRBJ2-1; TRBD2 agrees at 12 bases. Per germline, CDR1 WNHNN and CDR2 SYGVQD (reference sequence). Trimming at V came to 3 bases and at J to 6 bases, leaving 3 bases not matched to a gene. The CDR3 runs 15 residues. DNA for the CDR3: TGCGCCAGCAGTGACGGACTAGCGGGAATCAATGAGCAGTTCTTC. It encodes CASSDGLAGINEQFF.

CDR3 bases: TGTGCCAGCAGCCTAGTGTATACACCTTACAATGAGCAGTTCTTC. Its protein is CASSLVYTPYNEQFF. V and J are TRBV7-9 and TRBJ2-1; D ambiguous. Germline assignment: CDR1 SEHNR and CDR2 FQNEAQ (reference sequence). The germline V and J ends were trimmed by 5 bases and 4 bases, with 15 bases remaining between them. This CDR3 has 15 residues.

This clone was picked up one time. V gene TRBV11-1 combines with J gene TRBJ2-7, with 8 bases fitting TRBD2. V shed 5 bases and J 0 bases; nucleotides not matched to a gene: 6. There are 15 residues in the CDR3. Germline V gene sequence: CDR1 SGHAT, CDR2 FQDESV (reference sequence). CDR3 amino acids: CASSVLAETSYEQYF. CDR3 sequence (DNA): TGTGCCAGCAGCGTACTAGCGGAGACCTCCTACGAGCAGTACTTC.

This chain links TRBV7-9 with TRBJ2-2; D may be TRBD2 (5 bases). Between the trimmed V and J ends, which lost 5 bases and 5 bases, there was a span of 15 bases. CDR1 is SEHNR and CDR2 is FQNEAQ in the germline V gene (reference sequence). The CDR3 is made up of 15 amino acids. For the CDR3, the DNA is TGTGCCAGCAGCGTCCGGCGGGCCGGTACCGGGGAGCTGTTTTTT. Residues: CASSVRRAGTGELFF.

V and J are TRBV6-1 and TRBJ2-1; D is ambiguous. Trimming shortened V by 6 bases and J by 6 bases, and 18 bases separated the two germline ends. The CDR3 contains 15 residues. The V gene's germline CDR1 is MNHNS and CDR2 SASEGT. For the CDR3, the DNA is TGTGCCAGCAGCGAAATCGATGGGTCAGGCAATGAGCAGTTCTTC. Protein product: CASSEIDGSGNEQFF.

The V call is TRBV19, the J call TRBJ1-6; 10 bases align to TRBD1. This CDR3 is built from 15 residues. J was trimmed by 7 bases and V by 5 bases; bases with no gene match: 5. The germline V gene encodes CDR1 LNHDA and CDR2 SQIVND (reference sequence). The CDR3 sequence: CASSEGQGFNSPLHF. The DNA of the CDR3 is TGTGCCAGTAGTGAGGGACAGGGGTTCAATTCACCCCTCCACTTT.

The genes are TRBV4-1 and TRBJ2-6, with TRBD1 identical over 10 bases. CDR3 length: 18 residues. The J segment lost 8 bases and the V segment lost 2 bases, leaving 12 bases of the junction unmatched. Germline V gives CDR1 MGHRA, CDR2 YSYEKL. The CDR3 loop is CASSQQRLRQGAPNVLTF. In DNA form, the CDR3 reads TGCGCCAGCAGCCAACAGCGATTAAGACAGGGGGCTCCCAACGTCCTGACTTTC.

The chain employs TRBV6-6 and TRBJ2-6; D remains unclear. The CDR3 totals 14 residues. V shed 8 bases and J shed 0 bases, with 8 bases lying between them. Germline V gene sequence: CDR1 MNHNY, CDR2 SVGAGI (reference sequence). CDR3: CASHKVSGANVLTF. CDR3 bases: TGTGCCAGCCACAAAGTCTCTGGGGCCAACGTCCTGACTTTC.

The chain combines TRBV7-2 with TRBJ1-5; 8 bases are shared with TRBD1. The CDR3 runs 15 residues. Germline assignment: CDR1 SGHTA and CDR2 FQGNSA. V was clipped by 5 bases and J by 0 bases; unmatched bases: 3. The CDR3 is CASSDRGYSNQPQHF. The DNA for the CDR3 is TGTGCCAGCAGCGACAGGGGTTATAGCAATCAGCCCCAGCATTTT.

The chain has TRBV13 and TRBJ1-1; 11 bases map to TRBD1. The germline V gene encodes CDR1 PRHDT and CDR2 FYEKMQ (reference sequence). Germline trimming cut 5 bases from V and 4 bases from J; bases unmatched to any gene: 6. The CDR3 is 15 amino acids. CDR3: CASSPWTGGSTEAFF. CDR3 sequence (DNA): TGTGCCAGCAGCCCTTGGACAGGGGGCTCCACTGAAGCTTTCTTT.

The chain links TRBV7-9 to TRBJ1-1, with D possibly TRBD1 on 6 matching bases. The CDR3 is made up of 13 amino acids. CDR1 and CDR2 from the germline V gene are SEHNR and FQNEAQ (reference sequence). Trimming left V 5 bases short and J 2 bases short, with 9 bases between. CDR3 residues: CASSTRGNTEAFF. The CDR3 coding sequence is TGTGCCAGCAGCACCAGGGGTAACACTGAAGCTTTCTTT.

The rearrangement joins TRBV6-6 to TRBJ1-5; D not resolved. The CDR3 is 13 amino acids. CDR1 and CDR2 (germline): MNHNY, SVGAGI (reference sequence). Trimming left V 8 bases short and J 5 bases short, with 13 bases between. The CDR3 nucleotides read TGTGCCAGCTCGGGTGGTACCCATCAGCCCCAGCATTTT. It specifies CASSGGTHQPQHF.

This chain links TRBV28 with TRBJ1-3; D ambiguous. The ends were cut back, 2 bases at V and 0 bases at J, with 8 bases in the middle. Germline CDR1 is MDHEN and CDR2 is SYDVKM. The CDR3 loop spans 15 amino acids. The CDR3 DNA sequence: TGTGCCAGCAGTTTACAGCGACTCTCTGGAAACACCATATATTTT. It yields the protein CASSLQRLSGNTIYF.

The rearrangement uses TRBV19 and TRBJ2-1; D perhaps matches TRBD2 (5 bases). CDR1 and CDR2 (germline): LNHDA, SQIVND (reference sequence). V was clipped by 4 bases and J by 10 bases, with 14 bases between them. This CDR3 has 13 amino acids. The CDR3 DNA reads TGTGCCAGTAGTAAAAACCGGGAATCAGAGCAGTTCTTC. As protein: CASSKNRESEQFF.

The V call is TRBV2, the J call TRBJ1-1; TRBD1 might be the D (6 bases). The CDR3 totals 13 residues. V was clipped by 4 bases and J by 8 bases, with 14 bases between them. Germline V gene lookup returns CDR1 SNHLY and CDR2 FYNNEI. CDR3 DNA: TGTGCCAGCAGTGTGACAGGAAGGGCGGAAGCTTTCTTT. Translating it yields CASSVTGRAEAFF.

The chain uses TRBV7-2 and TRBJ1-4; unclear D gene. This CDR3 is built from 15 residues. The V and J ends lost 0 bases and 6 bases respectively, with 11 bases between them. The germline V gene has CDR1 SGHTA and CDR2 FQGNSA. CDR3 DNA: TGTGCCAGCAGCTTAGCGACGGCGACTTATGAAAAACTGTTTTTT. It encodes CASSLATATYEKLFF.

The J gene is TRBJ1-3, the V gene TRBV19; D might be TRBD1 (6 bases). The CDR3 extends over 15 amino acids. Trimming shortened V by 6 bases and J by 0 bases, and 12 bases separated the two germline ends. CDR1 LNHDA and CDR2 SQIVND come from the germline V gene (reference sequence). The CDR3 loop is CASRLGQTSGNTIYF. The CDR3 coding sequence is TGTGCCAGTAGACTCGGACAGACCTCTGGAAACACCATATATTTT.